A selection of T cell receptor beta chains follows, all from one sample in a study of early T cells in non-severe SARS-CoV-2 infection. Each CDR3 protein is one row after TCRdb ran MiXCR on the 5' RACE reads. The table records about 50,000 distinct CDR3 sequences, 5% to 6.5% of them present only once. The sequencing used whole blood, collected at baseline. The receptors stem from an adult who was a healthcare worker with PCR-confirmed SARS-CoV-2 infection or an uninfected control (not recorded which). The CDR3 runs from the conserved cysteine through the conserved F or W. D genes are given only for firm matches. Expanded clones get a size class; other rows say once, few or many, or leave the size out.

V gene	clone size	D gene	J gene	CDR3 protein	CDR3 DNA
TRBV18	.	.	TRBJ2-3	CASAFRDSSTDTQYF	TGTGCCAGCGCCTTCCGGGACTCCAGTACAGATACGCAGTATTTT
TRBV29-1	many	.	TRBJ2-7	CSVQGEASYEQYF	TGCAGCGTCCAGGGAGAGGCATCCTACGAGCAGTACTTC
TRBV6-5	many	.	TRBJ2-3	CASSVARSTDTQYF	TGTGCCAGCAGTGTGGCCCGGAGCACAGATACGCAGTATTTT
TRBV4-1	many	.	TRBJ2-7	CASSQAIMGYEQYF	TGCGCCAGCAGCCAAGCGATAATGGGCTACGAGCAGTACTTC
TRBV7-3	many	.	TRBJ1-2	CASSSQGLGGYTF	TGTGCCAGCAGCTCGCAAGGGCTAGGGGGCTACACCTTC
TRBV10-3	many	TRBD2	TRBJ2-7	CAISESGGGGSSYEQYF	TGTGCCATCAGTGAGTCGGGTGGCGGGGGTAGCTCCTACGAGCAGTACTTC
TRBV3-1	few	TRBD2	TRBJ2-5	CASRQRGTSGGRETQYF	TGTGCCAGCAGACAAAGGGGGACTAGCGGAGGGCGAGAGACCCAGTACTTC
TRBV5-4	many	.	TRBJ2-6	CASSRANVLTF	TGTGCCAGCAGCCGGGCCAACGTCCTGACTTTC
TRBV18	.	TRBD2	TRBJ2-7	CASSPQRIGTSYEQYF	TGTGCCAGCTCACCACAAAGGATCGGGACTAGCTACGAGCAGTACTTC
TRBV5-4	many	TRBD2	TRBJ2-3	CASSRAGVEDTQYF	TGTGCCAGCAGCAGAGCGGGAGTAGAAGATACGCAGTATTTT
TRBV4-1	many	.	TRBJ2-3	CASSQTGLATDTQYF	TGCGCCAGCAGCCAGACAGGGCTAGCGACAGATACGCAGTATTTT
TRBV7-2	.	TRBD2	TRBJ2-6	CASSFPLAGGSGANVLTF	TGTGCCAGCAGCTTCCCACTAGCGGGGGGCTCTGGGGCCAACGTCCTGACTTTC
TRBV4-1	few	.	TRBJ1-4	CASSQQDINNEKLFF	TGCGCCAGCAGCCAACAGGACATTAATAATGAAAAACTGTTTTTT
TRBV3-1	many	.	TRBJ1-1	CASGKQAWTTEAFF	TGTGCCAGCGGAAAACAGGCCTGGACCACTGAAGCTTTCTTT
TRBV7-9	many	TRBD1	TRBJ2-5	CASSSRQTGVGETQYF	TGTGCCAGCAGCTCTCGACAGACAGGGGTGGGAGAGACCCAGTACTTC
TRBV14	few	.	TRBJ1-5	CASSLQGQPQHF	TGTGCCAGCAGCCTGCAAGGGCAGCCCCAGCATTTT
TRBV11-2	many	.	TRBJ1-1	CASSFLQMNTEAFF	TGTGCCAGCAGCTTTTTACAAATGAACACTGAAGCTTTCTTT
TRBV6-5	many	TRBD1	TRBJ2-7	CASSYSTGDEQYF	TGTGCCAGCAGTTACTCGACAGGGGATGAGCAGTACTTC
TRBV27	.	TRBD2	TRBJ2-7	CASSWRAGSYEQYF	TGTGCCAGCAGTTGGCGAGCGGGGTCCTACGAGCAGTACTTC
TRBV2	many	.	TRBJ1-4	CASRTGWDEKLFF	TGTGCCAGCAGGACAGGCTGGGATGAAAAACTGTTTTTT
TRBV4-1	many	.	TRBJ1-1	CASSQDQGAEAFF	TGCGCCAGCAGCCAAGATCAAGGCGCTGAAGCTTTCTTT
TRBV5-1	many	.	TRBJ2-3	CASQPTGRLDTQYF	TGCGCCAGCCAGCCCACAGGGAGATTAGATACGCAGTATTTT
TRBV20-1	many	TRBD2	TRBJ2-1	CSALNRRGSSYNEQFF	TGCAGTGCTCTCAATCGACGCGGGAGTTCCTACAATGAGCAGTTCTTC
TRBV29-1	many	.	TRBJ2-3	CSVGKGHPDTQYF	TGCAGCGTTGGGAAGGGACACCCAGATACGCAGTATTTT
TRBV27	many	.	TRBJ2-5	CASSLRSSTGLVGRQETQYF	TGTGCCAGCAGTCTAAGATCCAGTACAGGTTTGGTAGGAAGACAAGAGACCCAGTACTTC
TRBV30	few	.	TRBJ2-5	CAWSVTELGTQYF	TGTGCCTGGAGTGTAACCGAGTTGGGGACCCAGTACTTC
TRBV7-8	many	TRBD2	TRBJ2-4	CASSPQRELAKNIQYF	TGTGCCAGCAGCCCCCAGCGGGAGCTAGCCAAAAACATTCAGTACTTC
TRBV27	many	.	TRBJ2-6	CASSLFQGLGGANVLTF	TGTGCCAGCAGTTTATTTCAGGGGTTGGGAGGGGCCAACGTCCTGACTTTC
TRBV7-2	many	TRBD2	TRBJ2-7	CASSLGAGTYGQYF	TGTGCCAGCAGCTTAGGAGCGGGAACCTACGGGCAGTACTTC
TRBV5-5	few	.	TRBJ1-5	CASSLGAGEQPQHF	TGTGCCAGCAGCTTGGGAGCAGGGGAACAGCCCCAGCATTTT
TRBV27	few	.	TRBJ2-6	CASSFRGTGANVLTF	TGTGCCAGCAGTTTCCGGGGCACTGGGGCCAACGTCCTGACTTTC
TRBV12-3/TRBV12-4	many	TRBD1	TRBJ2-5	CASSLVRGPETQYF	TGTGCCAGCAGTTTAGTCAGGGGGCCAGAGACCCAGTACTTC
TRBV29-1	many	.	TRBJ2-1	CSATTDSLGEQFF	TGCAGCGCCACGACGGACAGTTTGGGTGAGCAGTTCTTC
TRBV12-3/TRBV12-4	many	.	TRBJ2-6	CASRLSGANVLTF	TGTGCCAGCCGGCTCTCTGGGGCCAACGTCCTGACTTTC
TRBV28	many	TRBD1	TRBJ1-5	CASSPPGQLANQPQHF	TGTGCCAGCAGTCCCCCGGGACAGCTAGCCAATCAGCCCCAGCATTTT